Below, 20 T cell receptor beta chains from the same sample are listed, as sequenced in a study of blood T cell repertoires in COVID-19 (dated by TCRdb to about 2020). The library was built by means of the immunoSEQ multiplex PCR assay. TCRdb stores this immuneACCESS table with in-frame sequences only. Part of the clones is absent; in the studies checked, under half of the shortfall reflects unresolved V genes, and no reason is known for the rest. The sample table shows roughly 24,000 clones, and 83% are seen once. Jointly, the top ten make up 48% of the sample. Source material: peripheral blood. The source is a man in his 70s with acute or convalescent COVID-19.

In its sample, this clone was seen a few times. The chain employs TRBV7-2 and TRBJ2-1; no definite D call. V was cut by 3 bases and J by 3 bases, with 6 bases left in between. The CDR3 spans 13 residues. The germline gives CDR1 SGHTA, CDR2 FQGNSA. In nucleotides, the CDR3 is TGTGCCAGCAGCTTTACTTACTACAATGAGCAGTTCTTC. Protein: CASSFTYYNEQFF.

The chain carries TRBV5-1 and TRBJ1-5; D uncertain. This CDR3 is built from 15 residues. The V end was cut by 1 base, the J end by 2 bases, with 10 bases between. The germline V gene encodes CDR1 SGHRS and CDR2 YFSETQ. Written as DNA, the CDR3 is TGCGCCAGCAGCTTGAACGGGGTGGGCAATCAGCCCCAGCATTTT. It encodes CASSLNGVGNQPQHF.

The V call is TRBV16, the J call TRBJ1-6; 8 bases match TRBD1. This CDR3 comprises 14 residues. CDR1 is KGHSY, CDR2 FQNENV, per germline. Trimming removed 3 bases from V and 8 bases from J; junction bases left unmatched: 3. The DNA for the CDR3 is TGTGCCAGCAGCCAGAGGACAGGGTATTCACCCCTCCACTTT. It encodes CASSQRTGYSPLHF. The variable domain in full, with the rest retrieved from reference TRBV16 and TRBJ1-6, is GEEVAQTPKHLVRGEGQKAKLYCAPIKGHSYVFWYQQVLKNEFKFLISFQNENVFDETGMPKERFSAKCLPNSPCSLEIQATKLEDSAVYFCASSQRTGYSPLHFGNGTRLTVT.

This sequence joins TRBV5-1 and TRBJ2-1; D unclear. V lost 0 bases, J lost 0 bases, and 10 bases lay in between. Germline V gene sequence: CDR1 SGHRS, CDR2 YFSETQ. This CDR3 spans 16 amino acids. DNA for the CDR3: TGCGCCAGCAGCTTGGGGAGCCAAGCCTCCTACAATGAGCAGTTCTTC. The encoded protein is CASSLGSQASYNEQFF. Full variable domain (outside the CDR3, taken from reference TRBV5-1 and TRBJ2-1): KAGVTQTPRYLIKTRGQQVTLSCSPISGHRSVSWYQQTPGQGLQFLFEYFSETQRNKGNFPGRFSGRQFSNSRSEMNVSTLELGDSALYLCASSLGSQASYNEQFFGPGTRLTVL.

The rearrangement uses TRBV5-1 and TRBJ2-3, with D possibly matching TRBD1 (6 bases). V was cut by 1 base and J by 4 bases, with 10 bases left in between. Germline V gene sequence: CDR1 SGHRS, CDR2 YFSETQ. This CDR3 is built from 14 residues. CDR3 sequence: CASSLNGGADTQYF. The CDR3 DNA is TGCGCCAGCAGCTTGAATGGGGGCGCAGATACGCAGTATTTT. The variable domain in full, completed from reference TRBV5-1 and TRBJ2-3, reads KAGVTQTPRYLIKTRGQQVTLSCSPISGHRSVSWYQQTPGQGLQFLFEYFSETQRNKGNFPGRFSGRQFSNSRSEMNVSTLELGDSALYLCASSLNGGADTQYFGPGTRLTVL.

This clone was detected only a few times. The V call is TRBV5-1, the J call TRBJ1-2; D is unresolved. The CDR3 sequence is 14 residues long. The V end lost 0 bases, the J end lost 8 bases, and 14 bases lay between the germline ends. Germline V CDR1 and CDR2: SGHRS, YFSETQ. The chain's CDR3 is CASSLAGSSEGYTF. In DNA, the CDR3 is TGCGCCAGCAGCTTGGCCGGTTCATCCGAGGGCTACACCTTC.

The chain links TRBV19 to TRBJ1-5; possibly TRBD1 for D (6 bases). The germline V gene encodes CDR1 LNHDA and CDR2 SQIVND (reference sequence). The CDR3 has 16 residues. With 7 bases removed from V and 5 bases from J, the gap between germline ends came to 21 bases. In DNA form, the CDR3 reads TGTGCCAGTAACAAGCCAGGAAACAGGGATGATCAGCCCCAGCATTTT. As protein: CASNKPGNRDDQPQHF.

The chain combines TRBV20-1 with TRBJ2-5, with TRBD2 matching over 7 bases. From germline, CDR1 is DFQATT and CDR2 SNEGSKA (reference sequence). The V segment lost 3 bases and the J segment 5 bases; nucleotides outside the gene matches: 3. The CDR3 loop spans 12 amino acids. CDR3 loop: CSASSRGETQYF. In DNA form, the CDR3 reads TGCAGTGCTAGTTCGCGGGGGGAGACCCAGTACTTC.

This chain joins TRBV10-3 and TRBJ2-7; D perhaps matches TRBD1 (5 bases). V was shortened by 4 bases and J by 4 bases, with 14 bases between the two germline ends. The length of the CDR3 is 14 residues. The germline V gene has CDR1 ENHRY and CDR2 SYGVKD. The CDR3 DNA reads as TGTGCCATCAGTGTGGGGCATGGCGCATACGAGCAGTACTTC. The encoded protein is CAISVGHGAYEQYF.

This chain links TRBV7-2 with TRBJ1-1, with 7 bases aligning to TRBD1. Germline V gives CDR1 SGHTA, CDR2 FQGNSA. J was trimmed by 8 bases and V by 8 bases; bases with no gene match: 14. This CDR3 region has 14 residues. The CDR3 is CASHPNRRDREAFF. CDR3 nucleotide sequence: TGTGCCAGCCACCCAAATCGTCGGGACAGAGAAGCTTTCTTT.

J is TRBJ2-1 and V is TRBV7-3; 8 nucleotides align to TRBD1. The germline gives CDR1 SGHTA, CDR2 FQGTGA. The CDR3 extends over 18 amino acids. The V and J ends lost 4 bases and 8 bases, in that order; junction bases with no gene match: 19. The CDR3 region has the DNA TGTGCCAGCAGCTCCCCATTTCCTGACAGGGGTGCTGCGGATGAGCAGTTCTTC. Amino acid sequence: CASSSPFPDRGAADEQFF.

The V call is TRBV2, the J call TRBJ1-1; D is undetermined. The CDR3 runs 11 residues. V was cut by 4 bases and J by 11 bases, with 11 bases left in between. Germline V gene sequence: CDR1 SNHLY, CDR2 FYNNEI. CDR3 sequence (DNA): TGTGCCAGCAGTGGCTCCTCCGCGGCTTTCTTT. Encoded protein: CASSGSSAAFF.

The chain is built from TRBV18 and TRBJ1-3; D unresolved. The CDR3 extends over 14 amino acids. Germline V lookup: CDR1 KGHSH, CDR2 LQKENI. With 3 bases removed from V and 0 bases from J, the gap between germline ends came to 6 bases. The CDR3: CASSPGFSGNTIYF. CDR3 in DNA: TGTGCCAGCTCACCCGGGTTCTCTGGAAACACCATATATTTT. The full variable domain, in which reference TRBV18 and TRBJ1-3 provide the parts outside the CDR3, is NAGVMQNPRHLVRRRGQEARLRCSPMKGHSHVYWYRQLPEEGLKFMVYLQKENIIDESGMPKERFSAEFPKEGPSILRIQQVVRGDSAAYFCASSPGFSGNTIYFGEGSWLTVV.

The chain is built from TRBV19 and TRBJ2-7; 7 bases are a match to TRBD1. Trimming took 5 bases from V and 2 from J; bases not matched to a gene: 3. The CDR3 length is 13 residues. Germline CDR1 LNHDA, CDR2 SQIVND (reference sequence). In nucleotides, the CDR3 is TGTGCCAGTAGTCTACAGGGGACCTACGAGCAGTACTTC. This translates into CASSLQGTYEQYF. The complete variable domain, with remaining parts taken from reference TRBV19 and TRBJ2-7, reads DGGITQSPKYLFRKEGQNVTLSCEQNLNHDAMYWYRQDPGQGLRLIYYSQIVNDFQKGDIAEGYSVSREKKESFPLTVTSAQKNPTAFYLCASSLQGTYEQYFGPGTRLTVT.

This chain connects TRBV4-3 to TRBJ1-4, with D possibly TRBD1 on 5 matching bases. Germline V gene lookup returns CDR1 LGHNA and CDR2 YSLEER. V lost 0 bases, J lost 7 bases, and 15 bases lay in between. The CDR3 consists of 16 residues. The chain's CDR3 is CASSQDLGQGGEKLFF. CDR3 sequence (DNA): TGCGCCAGCAGCCAAGATTTGGGCCAGGGAGGTGAAAAACTGTTTTTT.

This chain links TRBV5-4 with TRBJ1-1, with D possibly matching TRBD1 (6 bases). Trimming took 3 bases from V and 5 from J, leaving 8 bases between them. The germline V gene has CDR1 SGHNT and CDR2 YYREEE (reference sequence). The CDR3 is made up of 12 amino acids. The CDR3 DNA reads TGTGCCAGCAGCTCCCAGGGGACTGAAGCTTTCTTT. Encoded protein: CASSSQGTEAFF.

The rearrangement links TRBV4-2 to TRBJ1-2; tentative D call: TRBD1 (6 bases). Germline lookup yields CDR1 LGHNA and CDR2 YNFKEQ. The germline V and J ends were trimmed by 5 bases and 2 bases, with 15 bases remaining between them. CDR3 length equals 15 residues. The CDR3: CASSGGGRGNYGYTF. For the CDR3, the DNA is TGTGCCAGCAGCGGAGGAGGCAGGGGAAACTATGGCTACACCTTC.

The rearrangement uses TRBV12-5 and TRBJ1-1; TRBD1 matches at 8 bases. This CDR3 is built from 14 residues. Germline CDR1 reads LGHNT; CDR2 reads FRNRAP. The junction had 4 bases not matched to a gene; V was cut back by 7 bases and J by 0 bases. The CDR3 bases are TGTGCTAGTGCTAGACAGGGGATGAACACTGAAGCTTTCTTT. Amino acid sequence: CASARQGMNTEAFF.

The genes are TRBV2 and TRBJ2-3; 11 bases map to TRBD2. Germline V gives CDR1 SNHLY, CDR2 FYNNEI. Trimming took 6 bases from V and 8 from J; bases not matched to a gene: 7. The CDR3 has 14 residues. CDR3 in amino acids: CASRTSGVAGTQYF. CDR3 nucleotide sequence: TGTGCCAGCAGGACTAGCGGGGTGGCAGGTACGCAGTATTTT.

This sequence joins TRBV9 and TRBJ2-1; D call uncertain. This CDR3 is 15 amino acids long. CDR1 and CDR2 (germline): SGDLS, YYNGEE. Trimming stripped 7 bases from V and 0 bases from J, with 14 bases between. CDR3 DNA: TGTGCCAGCGCGTTTGACGGAGACTCCTACAATGAGCAGTTCTTC. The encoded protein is CASAFDGDSYNEQFF.